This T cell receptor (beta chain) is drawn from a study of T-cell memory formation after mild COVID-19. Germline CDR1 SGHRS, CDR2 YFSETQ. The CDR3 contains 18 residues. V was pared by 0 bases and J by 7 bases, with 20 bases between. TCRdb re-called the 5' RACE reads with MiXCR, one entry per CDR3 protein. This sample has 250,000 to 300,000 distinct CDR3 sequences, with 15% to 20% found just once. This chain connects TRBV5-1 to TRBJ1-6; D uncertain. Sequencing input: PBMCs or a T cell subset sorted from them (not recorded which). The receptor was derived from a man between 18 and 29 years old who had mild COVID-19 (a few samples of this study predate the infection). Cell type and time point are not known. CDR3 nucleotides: TGCGCCAGCAGCTTGGAGGCGGGCAGGTATCTTCAGAATTCACCCCTCCACTTT. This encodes CASSLEAGRYLQNSPLHF.